The 26 T cell receptor beta chains below all came from one sample that was sequenced in a study of prognosis after radiotherapy for stage I lung cancer listed by TCRdb under 2021. The sequencer listed for this sample is Illumina HiSeq 3000. Two rounds of multiplex PCR were used to amplify the TCR beta CDR3 region from genomic DNA. In the first PCR round, primers specific to each TRBV and TRBJ gene were used, and the primer sequences were filed in Chinese patent CN105087789A. The public reads were run again by TCRdb, first through fastp at Q25 and then through MiXCR, and only productive beta chains were kept. Every CDR3 protein is listed once, alongside the most common genes and DNA of its rows. Within this sample are tens of thousands of distinct CDR3 sequences, with around 27% of them counted one time only. Jointly, the top ten make up about 7.5% of the sample. Here the sequenced sample was PBMCs, taken before or after stereotactic body radiation therapy (not recorded which). The source is a donor at least 50 years old with non-small cell lung cancer.

This clonotype has at least ten counts. The chain employs TRBV6-1 and TRBJ2-7; maybe TRBD1 (6 bases). This CDR3 is 12 amino acids long. V lost 3 bases, J lost 6 bases, and 9 bases lay in between. CDR1 MNHNS and CDR2 SASEGT come from the germline V gene. CDR3 region: CASSDQGSEQYF. The DNA of the CDR3 is TGTGCCAGCAGTGATCAGGGGTCCGAGCAGTACTTC.

To note about this clonotype: The conserved phenylalanine or tryptophan normally closing the CDR3 is absent here, so this likely arose from a read error. V usage is TRBV6-1 and J usage is TRBJ2-3, with TRBD2 matching over 10 bases. The CDR3 spans 16 residues. With V trimmed by 6 bases and J by 0 bases, 6 bases remained unmatched. Germline V gene sequence: CDR1 MNHNS, CDR2 SASEGT. The chain's CDR3 is CASRSGGAASTDTQYI. CDR3 bases: TGTGCCAGCAGAAGCGGGGGGGCCGCTAGCACAGATACGCAGTATATT.

This clonotype was observed many times. The V and J genes are TRBV30 and TRBJ1-1; no clear D. The CDR3 length is 13 residues. Looked up from germline, CDR1 is GTSNPN and CDR2 is SVGIG (reference sequence). Deletions cut 5 bases from V and 5 bases from J, with 15 bases between. In DNA, the CDR3 is TGTGCCTGGTCCCCGGGTTTGGGAACTGAAGCTTTCTTT. Its protein product is CAWSPGLGTEAFF.

This clonotype was counted at least ten times. The chain links TRBV30 to TRBJ2-4; TRBD1 or TRBD2 may be the D gene (6 bases each). V was cut by 3 bases and J by 5 bases, with 11 bases left in between. Germline values: CDR1 GTSNPN, CDR2 SVGIG (reference sequence). The length of the CDR3 is 13 residues. CDR3: CAWRPRGENIQYF. CDR3 nucleotides: TGTGCCTGGAGGCCTAGGGGGGAAAACATTCAGTACTTC.

In its sample, this clonotype was seen many times. The rearrangement links TRBV20-1 to TRBJ2-1, with a tentative D call TRBD1 (5 bases). Germline CDR1 is DFQATT and CDR2 is SNEGSKA (reference sequence). The CDR3 extends over 16 amino acids. CDR3 sequence reads: CSSVPSVKGSGHEQFF. CDR3 in DNA: TGCAGCTCCGTCCCTTCGGTGAAGGGGTCGGGTCATGAGCAGTTCTTC.

This clonotype was seen repeatedly, ten times or more. This CDR3 is CASSQSSRGRNEQFF. The CDR3, as DNA: TGTGCCAGTAGTCAGTCGAGCAGGGGGCGGAATGAGCAGTTCTTC. J is TRBJ2-1 and V is TRBV19; 8 bases match TRBD1. CDR1 LNHDA and CDR2 SQIVND come from the germline V gene (reference sequence). The CDR3 covers 15 residues. Trimming at V came to 5 bases and at J to 7 bases, leaving 10 bases not matched to a gene.

This clonotype was detected many times. V usage is TRBV4-2 and J usage is TRBJ2-5; tentatively, D is TRBD1 or TRBD2 (7 bases each). The CDR3 runs 16 residues. V was clipped by 4 bases and J by 4 bases, with 19 bases between them. Germline assignment: CDR1 LGHNA and CDR2 YNFKEQ. The CDR3 bases are TGTGCCAGCAGCCCCCAGGGGGGGGAAAGGGGAGAGACCCAGTACTTC. The encoded protein is CASSPQGGERGETQYF.

Many counts were recorded for this clonotype. The chain links TRBV28 to TRBJ1-5; perhaps TRBD1 as D (5 bases). The CDR3 runs 14 residues. Germline V gene lookup returns CDR1 MDHEN and CDR2 SYDVKM. V shed 2 bases and J shed 6 bases, with 11 bases lying between them. CDR3 amino acids: CASSLVQVSQPQHF. The DNA for the CDR3 is TGTGCCAGCAGTTTAGTACAGGTTAGTCAGCCCCAGCATTTT.

The chain employs TRBV6-2 or TRBV6-3 and TRBJ1-3, with a possible D match to TRBD1 (5 bases). The CDR3 is 16 residues long. Germline CDR1 and CDR2: MNHEY and SVGEGT. The V end lost 0 bases, the J end lost 4 bases, and 13 bases lay between the germline ends. CDR3 DNA: TGTGCCAGCAGTTACTCGACGACAGTTCTGGGAAACACCATATATTTT. This codes for CASSYSTTVLGNTIYF.

Concerning this clonotype: Given a much more abundant clone one base away, this may be a read error. The chain is built from TRBV7-6 and TRBJ1-6; 7 bases line up with TRBD1. From germline, CDR1 is SGHVS and CDR2 FNYEAQ. The CDR3 spans 17 residues. The junction had 14 bases not matched to a gene; V was cut back by 5 bases and J by 7 bases. The CDR3 nucleotides read TGTGCCAGCAGCCCCCGCCAGGCAGGGGGGGGGAATTCACCCCTCCACTTT. Translation: CASSPRQAGGGNSPLHF.

The table lists this clonotype with many counts. V usage is TRBV10-3 and J usage is TRBJ2-7, with a weak D call TRBD1 (6 bases). The CDR3 sequence is 12 residues long. Germline CDR1 ENHRY, CDR2 SYGVKD. V was shortened by 4 bases and J by 3 bases, with 7 bases between the two germline ends. In DNA, the CDR3 is TGTGCCATCAGTGCACAGGGCTACGAGCAGTACTTC. Translation: CAISAQGYEQYF.

As concerns this clonotype: An end of the junction does not agree with germline; a read error may underlie this. V gene TRBV6-2 or TRBV6-3 combines with J gene TRBJ1-1; D uncertain. CDR1 MNHEY and CDR2 SVGEGT come from the germline V gene. The CDR3 sequence is 11 residues long. CDR3 DNA sequence: TGTGCCACCCGAGCTAACACTGAATCTTTCTTT. As protein: CATRANTESFF.

At least ten counts were recorded for this clonotype. V and J are TRBV6-1 and TRBJ2-6; 8 positions agree with TRBD1. CDR1 MNHNS and CDR2 SASEGT come from the germline V gene. There are 16 residues in the CDR3. J was trimmed by 4 bases and V by 2 bases; bases with no gene match: 4. The CDR3, as DNA: TGTGCCAGCAGTGAACAGGGGGCGAGAGGGGCCAACGTCCTGACTTTC. It translates to CASSEQGARGANVLTF.

The sample holds many counts of this clonotype. The chain links TRBV28 to TRBJ2-2; D gene unclear. Germline V gives CDR1 MDHEN, CDR2 SYDVKM. The CDR3 covers 12 residues. Trimming pared 7 bases from V and 7 bases from J, leaving 10 bases between. The chain's CDR3 is CASNILGGELFF. CDR3 nucleotides: TGTGCCAGCAACATCCTGGGCGGGGAGCTGTTTTTT.

This clonotype was counted many times. The gene calls are TRBV6-1 and TRBJ2-5; 9 bases agree with TRBD1. Germline V CDR1 and CDR2: MNHNS, SASEGT. This CDR3 is built from 14 residues. Trimming at V came to 5 bases and at J to 1 base, leaving 2 bases not matched to a gene. The DNA of the CDR3 is TGTGCCAGCAGTAAGGGACAGGGCCAAGAGACCCAGTACTTC. As protein: CASSKGQGQETQYF.

This clonotype was picked up many times. The chain uses TRBV6-2 or TRBV6-3 and TRBJ1-1, with 7 bases identical to TRBD1. V was clipped by 11 bases and J by 0 bases; unmatched bases: 12. Germline-derived CDR1 and CDR2 are MNHEY and SVGEGT. The CDR3 contains 15 residues. CDR3: CAAKGQREVNTEAFF. The CDR3 bases are TGTGCCGCGAAGGGACAGAGAGAAGTGAACACTGAAGCTTTCTTT.

The sample holds a few counts of this clonotype. The CDR3 bases are TGTGCCAGCTCACCGGCGGCGGGCGGCAATCAGCCCCAGCATTTT. It encodes CASSPAAGGNQPQHF. J is TRBJ1-5 and V is TRBV18; D remains unclear. The germline CDR1 and CDR2 sequences are KGHSH and LQKENI. The V and J ends lost 3 bases and 2 bases respectively, with 11 bases between them. The CDR3 consists of 15 residues.

This clonotype was seen repeatedly, ten times or more. V gene TRBV18 combines with J gene TRBJ2-2, with D possibly matching TRBD2 (5 bases). The V and J ends lost 8 bases and 4 bases respectively, with 14 bases between them. CDR3 length equals 14 residues. Germline V gene sequence: CDR1 KGHSH, CDR2 LQKENI. CDR3 nucleotide sequence: TGTGCCAGCGAGACGGGGTCGGGCACCGGGGAGCTGTTTTTT. It is translated as CASETGSGTGELFF.

About this clonotype: Germline and junction disagree at one end, which may indicate a read error. CDR3 bases: TGTGCAACGGCTGGGCAGGGGGTGCGTTTAGGTTCATCCCTCCACTTT. Amino acid sequence: CATAGQGVRLGSSLHF. The chain employs TRBV6-2 or TRBV6-3 and TRBJ1-6; 7 bases agree with TRBD1. CDR1 MNHEY and CDR2 SVGEGT come from the germline V gene. The CDR3 runs 16 residues.

This clonotype appeared many times. The chain carries TRBV12-3 or TRBV12-4 and TRBJ2-1, with D possibly matching TRBD2 (5 bases). V was trimmed by 10 bases and J by 3 bases, leaving 16 bases between them. The CDR3 has 14 amino acids. DNA for the CDR3: TGTGCCACCGACACTAGGGATTACTACAATGAGCAGTTCTTC. This codes for CATDTRDYYNEQFF.

This clonotype showed up many times. This sequence joins TRBV5-1 and TRBJ1-4, with D maybe TRBD1 (6 bases). With 5 bases removed from V and 4 bases from J, the gap between germline ends came to 15 bases. Germline loops: CDR1 SGHRS, CDR2 YFSETQ. This CDR3 is built from 15 residues. The chain's CDR3 is CASRTTGKGNEKLFF. The CDR3 nucleotides read TGCGCCAGCAGAACCACAGGGAAGGGTAATGAAAAACTGTTTTTT. Full variable domain (missing parts from reference TRBV5-1 and TRBJ1-4): KAGVTQTPRYLIKTRGQQVTLSCSPISGHRSVSWYQQTPGQGLQFLFEYFSETQRNKGNFPGRFSGRQFSNSRSEMNVSTLELGDSALYLCASRTTGKGNEKLFFGSGTQLSVL.

J is TRBJ2-1 and V is TRBV7-2, with TRBD2 matching 14 bases. Looked up from germline, CDR1 is SGHTA and CDR2 is FQGNSA. The length of the CDR3 is 15 residues. The CDR3 sequence is CVSSTGLAGANEQFF. As DNA, the CDR3 is TGTGTCAGTAGCACGGGACTAGCGGGGGCCAATGAGCAGTTCTTC.

This clonotype showed up many times. The chain has TRBV5-8 and TRBJ1-6; 7 bases are shared with TRBD1. The CDR3 covers 15 residues. Trimming at V came to 3 bases and at J to 10 bases, leaving 10 bases not matched to a gene. Germline V gene sequence: CDR1 SGHTS, CDR2 YDEGEE. DNA for the CDR3: TGTGCCAGCAGCTGGTGGACAGGCCAGGGGTCACCCCTCCACTTT. This encodes CASSWWTGQGSPLHF.

This clonotype was counted a few times. One base away lies a much larger clone, so this may be a sequencing read error. The chain joins TRBV6-2 or TRBV6-3 to TRBJ1-5; no reliable D call. The length of the CDR3 is 14 residues. Germline loops: CDR1 MNHEY, CDR2 SVGEGT. Trimming pared 5 bases from V and 3 bases from J, leaving 11 bases between. Written as DNA, the CDR3 is TGTGCCAGCAGTAACAAGGTTCTCAATCAGCCCCAGCATTTT. Protein sequence: CASSNKVLNQPQHF.

About this clonotype: This could be a read error, since a much larger clone is one nucleotide away. This sequence joins TRBV5-4 and TRBJ2-4; TRBD2 agrees at 9 bases. Germline V CDR1 and CDR2: SGHNT, YYREEE (reference sequence). The CDR3 is 16 amino acids. The V segment lost 3 bases and the J segment 3 bases; nucleotides outside the gene matches: 7. The CDR3 region has the DNA TGTGCCAGCAGCTCGGCGGGGGGGCTGGGCAAAAACATTCAGTACTTC. This gives the protein CASSSAGGLGKNIQYF.

With regard to this clonotype: One junction end does not reproduce the germline sequence, and a read error may be involved. The V and J genes are TRBV28 and TRBJ2-2; D may be TRBD1 or TRBD2 (5 bases each). CDR3 length: 14 amino acids. The germline CDR1 and CDR2 sequences are MDHEN and SYDVKM. The CDR3 DNA follows: TGTGCCAGCAGTTTAGGGGGAACCACCGGTGAGCTGTTTTTT. Translation gives CASSLGGTTGELFF.